Listed below are T cell receptor beta chains from one sample, sequenced in a study of blood T cell repertoires in COVID-19. Repertoires were generated with immunoSEQ multiplex PCR, while TCRdb's copy carries only in-frame clones and drops some. The data contain around 150,000 clones, 75% to 90% of them singletons. The sequenced sample consisted of peripheral blood. These receptors all stem from a man in his sixties or seventies with acute or convalescent COVID-19. The CDR3 runs from the conserved cysteine through the conserved F or W. Fields, in order: J gene, D gene, V gene, clone size, CDR3 length, CDR3 protein, CDR3 DNA. A D gene is named only where the DNA matches it firmly. Clone sizes are given selectively: once, few, many, or a class where the clone is expanded.

TRBJ1-5 | NA | TRBV7-6 | NA | 13 | CASSLGGYQPQHF | TGTGCCAGCAGCTTAGGCGGCTATCAGCCCCAGCATTTT
TRBJ2-1 | NA | TRBV28 | NA | 15 | CASSFGRDFGDEQFF | TGTGCCAGCAGTTTCGGCAGGGACTTTGGCGATGAGCAGTTCTTC
TRBJ2-5 | NA | TRBV6-5 | NA | 15 | CASSPLEGGRETQYF | TGTGCCAGCAGCCCCCTTGAGGGGGGGAGAGAGACCCAGTACTTC
TRBJ1-1 | NA | TRBV18 | NA | 13 | CASSPPSTNEAFF | TGTGCCAGCTCACCACCATCAACAAACGAAGCTTTCTTT
TRBJ1-6 | NA | TRBV7-8 | NA | 14 | CASKRGSYNSPLHF | TGTGCCAGCAAAAGGGGTTCCTATAATTCACCCCTCCACTTT
TRBJ2-7 | NA | TRBV21-1 | NA | 16 | CASSIGEGTVSYEQYF | TGTGCCAGCAGCATCGGAGAAGGGACAGTCTCCTACGAGCAGTACTTC
TRBJ2-1 | TRBD2 | TRBV28 | once | 16 | CASSRLLAGGYNEQFF | TGTGCCAGCAGTCGCCTACTAGCGGGAGGGTACAATGAGCAGTTCTTC
TRBJ1-2 | NA | TRBV7-9 | NA | 14 | CASSPNGGNYGYTF | TGTGCCAGCAGCCCCAACGGGGGTAACTATGGCTACACCTTC
TRBJ1-6 | NA | TRBV2 | NA | 16 | CASMDPGVSYNSPLHF | TGTGCCAGCATGGACCCAGGGGTCTCCTATAATTCACCCCTCCACTTT
TRBJ1-6 | NA | TRBV4-1 | few | 17 | CASSQDWGGTGDSPLHF | TGCGCCAGCAGCCAAGATTGGGGGGGAACAGGCGATTCACCCCTCCACTTT
TRBJ2-1 | TRBD2 | TRBV27 | NA | 15 | CASSSITGGPHEQFF | TGTGCCAGCAGTTCTATAACGGGGGGGCCTCATGAGCAGTTCTTC
TRBJ2-1 | NA | TRBV28 | few | 14 | CASSSSGSYNEQFF | TGTGCCAGCAGCTCCTCCGGCTCCTACAATGAGCAGTTCTTC
TRBJ1-5 | NA | TRBV30 | NA | 17 | CAWSVWVRGRANQPQHF | TGTGCCTGGAGTGTTTGGGTCCGCGGCAGGGCCAATCAGCCCCAGCATTTT
TRBJ1-6 | TRBD1 | TRBV30 | NA | 16 | CAWTLLPGTAQSPLHF | TGTGCCTGGACTCTCCTTCCGGGGACAGCCCAATCACCCCTCCACTTT
TRBJ1-5 | NA | TRBV5-5 | few | 13 | CASQARGNQPQHF | TGTGCCAGCCAAGCCCGGGGAAATCAGCCCCAGCATTTT
TRBJ2-2 | NA | TRBV9 | NA | 10 | CAGALRCLFF | TGTGCCGGAGCTCTCCGGTGCCTGTTTTTT
TRBJ2-7 | NA | TRBV7-2 | NA | 15 | CASSLNGGGFYEQYF | TGTGCCAGCAGCTTAAATGGGGGAGGCTTCTACGAGCAGTACTTC
TRBJ1-2 | TRBD1 | TRBV19 | NA | 13 | CASGPRQGDGYTF | TGTGCCAGTGGCCCAAGACAGGGAGATGGCTACACCTTC
TRBJ2-1 | TRBD1 | TRBV5-6 | NA | 14 | CASSIRQGRGEQFF | TGTGCCAGCAGCATACGACAGGGACGAGGGGAGCAGTTCTTC
TRBJ2-1 | TRBD2 | TRBV18 | NA | 16 | CASSFRSGGASSEQFF | TGTGCCAGCTCATTTCGTAGCGGGGGGGCCTCGAGTGAGCAGTTCTTC
TRBJ1-1 | NA | TRBV3-1/TRBV3-2 | NA | 15 | CASSHGAGVRTEAFF | TGTGCCAGCAGCCACGGAGCCGGGGTGCGCACTGAAGCTTTCTTT
TRBJ1-3 | TRBD1 | TRBV14 | NA | 15 | CASRRTGVAGNTIYF | TGTGCCAGCAGAAGGACAGGGGTCGCCGGAAACACCATATATTTT
TRBJ2-1 | TRBD1 | TRBV15 | few | 20 | CATSRGKGRGHRNSYNEQFF | TGTGCCACCAGCCGAGGGAAGGGCAGGGGGCACCGTAACTCCTACAATGAGCAGTTCTTC
TRBJ2-7 | NA | TRBV2 | NA | 15 | CASSAGYESSYEQYF | TGTGCCAGCAGTGCCGGGTATGAGAGCTCCTACGAGCAGTACTTC
TRBJ1-5 | NA | TRBV3-1/TRBV3-2 | once | 16 | CASSPARGGGRQPQHF | TGTGCCAGCAGCCCCGCGAGGGGCGGGGGCCGTCAGCCCCAGCATTTT
TRBJ1-3 | TRBD1 | TRBV9 | NA | 18 | CASSVAPPGQGTGNTIYF | TGTGCCAGCAGCGTAGCTCCCCCTGGACAGGGCACTGGAAACACCATATATTTT
TRBJ1-1 | NA | TRBV5-1 | NA | 13 | CASSQNSGPEAFF | TGCGCCAGCAGTCAGAACAGCGGCCCTGAAGCTTTCTTT
TRBJ1-1 | TRBD1 | TRBV4-2 | NA | 14 | CASSSQGMDTEAFF | TGTGCCAGCAGCTCACAGGGGATGGACACTGAAGCTTTCTTT
TRBJ2-1 | NA | TRBV19 | once | 17 | CASSPNPRRGDDNEQFF | TGTGCCAGTAGTCCGAACCCGAGACGAGGCGACGACAATGAGCAGTTCTTC
TRBJ1-4 | TRBD1 | TRBV13 | NA | 15 | CASSSRTLTGGKLFF | TGTGCCAGCAGCTCCCGGACCCTTACAGGGGGAAAACTGTTTTTT
TRBJ1-6 | NA | TRBV6-1 | NA | 14 | CASSEGTENSPLHF | TGTGCCAGCAGTGAAGGGACAGAAAATTCACCCCTCCACTTT
TRBJ2-6 | NA | TRBV7-2 | NA | 16 | CASSFTATSGANVLTF | TGTGCCAGCAGCTTCACAGCTACCTCTGGGGCCAACGTCCTGACTTTC
TRBJ2-7 | TRBD2 | TRBV6-5 | NA | 14 | CASRSSGKSYEQYF | TGTGCCAGCAGATCTAGCGGAAAATCCTACGAGCAGTACTTC
TRBJ1-3 | NA | TRBV28 | NA | 14 | CASSLGQGRNTIYF | TGTGCCAGCAGTTTAGGGCAGGGTAGAAACACCATATATTTT
TRBJ1-5 | NA | TRBV28 | few | 11 | CASSYGGPQHF | TGTGCCAGCAGTTACGGGGGGCCCCAGCATTTT
TRBJ2-2 | TRBD1 | TRBV28 | NA | 16 | CASSSPGTGPSGELFF | TGTGCCAGCAGTTCCCCCGGGACAGGGCCTTCCGGGGAGCTGTTTTTT
TRBJ2-4 | NA | TRBV5-4 | NA | 15 | CASSPPGGGKNIQYF | TGTGCCAGCAGCCCCCCCGGAGGCGGCAAAAACATTCAGTACTTC
TRBJ1-4 | TRBD1 | TRBV4-1 | few | 15 | CASSQSGTVNEKLFF | TGCGCCAGCAGCCAATCGGGGACAGTTAATGAAAAACTGTTTTTT
TRBJ1-2 | NA | TRBV2 | NA | 12 | CASQVRFEGYTF | TGTGCCAGCCAGGTCCGCTTTGAAGGCTACACCTTC
TRBJ2-1 | TRBD2 | TRBV7-2 | NA | 14 | CASSLGLAGNEQFF | TGTGCCAGCAGCTTAGGCCTAGCGGGGAATGAGCAGTTCTTC